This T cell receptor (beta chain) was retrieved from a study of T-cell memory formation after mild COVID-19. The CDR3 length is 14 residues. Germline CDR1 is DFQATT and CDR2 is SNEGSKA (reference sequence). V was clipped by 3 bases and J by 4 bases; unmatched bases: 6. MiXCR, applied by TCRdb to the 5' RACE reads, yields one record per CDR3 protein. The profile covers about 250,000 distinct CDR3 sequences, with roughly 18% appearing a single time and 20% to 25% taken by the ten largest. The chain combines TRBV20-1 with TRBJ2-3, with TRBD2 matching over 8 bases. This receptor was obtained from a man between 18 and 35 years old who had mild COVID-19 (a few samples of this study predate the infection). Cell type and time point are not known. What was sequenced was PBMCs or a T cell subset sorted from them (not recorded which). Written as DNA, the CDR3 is TGCAGTGCTAGTATCCCGGGGGGGCCAGATACGCAGTATTTT. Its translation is CSASIPGGPDTQYF.